The clone carrying this TCR beta chain was observed a single time. The antigen is undetermined. This CDR3 spans 15 amino acids. V was shortened by 6 bases and J by 3 bases, with 15 bases between the two germline ends. Germline CDR1 is SNHLY and CDR2 is FYNNEI. Some clones are missing from TCRdb's copy, which holds only in-frame ones; the method was immunoSEQ multiplex PCR. The table shows about 14,000 clones, with roughly 82% occurring only once. This sample is drawn from a study of PD-1 blockade in classical Hodgkin lymphoma. Study-wide points: Newly diagnosed patients had diversity similar to the baseline diversity of complete responders.

Every patient relapsed after autologous stem cell transplantation, and brentuximab vedotin exposure varied. The best responses consisted of complete response, partial response or progressive disease. Material: peripheral blood mononuclear cells (PBMCs), obtained at baseline. The origin of this receptor is a human donor with classical Hodgkin lymphoma. The V gene is TRBV2, the J gene TRBJ1-5; D unclear. The CDR3 region is CASSLGRVNNQPQHF. The CDR3 DNA sequence: TGTGCCAGCAGCCTCGGAAGGGTCAACAATCAGCCCCAGCATTTT.